The 15 T cell receptor beta chains given below trace back to one sample, sequenced in a study of a mutant IDH1 vaccine in newly diagnosed glioma. This sample's time point: week 11, during vaccination. Every vaccine dose comprised 300 ug of mutant IDH1 20-mer peptide plus topical imiquimod. Antigens of these TCRs are unknown. Assay: immunoSEQ multiplex PCR; the TCRdb copy retains only in-frame clones and omits some. This sample has some 120,000 clones, with about 80% found just once. This material consisted of PBMCs, taken from a glioma patient whose treatment included an IDH1 peptide vaccine. The receptors stem from a man aged 35-49 years with glioma.

The chain joins TRBV28 to TRBJ1-2; D uncertain. CDR1 and CDR2 from the germline V gene are MDHEN and SYDVKM. Trimming stripped 7 bases from V and 3 bases from J, with 9 bases between. This CDR3 has 12 residues. The CDR3 bases are TGTGCCAGCACGGGTCTACACTATGGCTACACCTTC. Translated: CASTGLHYGYTF.

The rearrangement links TRBV7-2 to TRBJ2-3, with 7 bases matching TRBD2. Unmatched junction bases numbered 8, after V lost 1 base and J lost 4 bases. Germline V gene lookup returns CDR1 SGHTA and CDR2 FQGNSA. CDR3 length: 16 residues. The CDR3 is CASSLGLALRPDTQYF. DNA for the CDR3: TGTGCCAGCAGCTTAGGACTAGCCCTCCGGCCAGATACGCAGTATTTT.

A single count supports this clone. The chain joins TRBV5-1 to TRBJ1-2; possibly TRBD1 for D (6 bases). CDR3 length: 15 amino acids. The V end was cut by 0 bases, the J end by 5 bases, with 14 bases between. The germline V gene encodes CDR1 SGHRS and CDR2 YFSETQ. In DNA form, the CDR3 reads TGCGCCAGCAGCTTGGCCCAGGGACATCCTTATGGCTACACCTTC. Translated, it gives CASSLAQGHPYGYTF.

This clone occurred once. V usage is TRBV4-2 and J usage is TRBJ2-2; the D gene could be TRBD1 or TRBD2 (5 bases each). The CDR3 spans 16 residues. Germline assignment: CDR1 LGHNA and CDR2 YNFKEQ. The germline V and J ends were trimmed by 0 bases and 7 bases, with 15 bases remaining between them. The CDR3: CASSQEGTRLIGELFF. CDR3 DNA: TGTGCCAGCAGCCAAGAAGGGACCAGATTGATCGGGGAGCTGTTTTTT.

This clone appeared a few times. The sample carries other DNA sequences with the same CDR3. The chain links TRBV10-3 to TRBJ1-5; D is unclear. The germline gives CDR1 ENHRY, CDR2 SYGVKD. CDR3 length: 16 amino acids. V was clipped by 0 bases and J by 2 bases, with 11 bases between them. CDR3 nucleotide sequence: TGTGCCATCAGTGAGTCAGGGCAGGTGGGCAATCAGCCCCAGCATTTT. Its protein product is CAISESGQVGNQPQHF.

The chain employs TRBV4-3 and TRBJ2-1; D ambiguous. The V and J ends lost 0 bases and 0 bases respectively, with 12 bases between them. Germline CDR1 LGHNA, CDR2 YSLEER. This CDR3 contains 17 residues. As DNA, the CDR3 is TGCGCCAGCAGCCAAGATTCCCCCGGGCTCTCCTACAATGAGCAGTTCTTC. This sequence encodes CASSQDSPGLSYNEQFF.

The gene calls are TRBV12-5 and TRBJ1-1; D gene uncertain. The germline V and J ends were trimmed by 4 bases and 0 bases, with 15 bases remaining between them. The germline gives CDR1 LGHNT, CDR2 FRNRAP. This CDR3 has 16 residues. The CDR3 spells CASGYTSGHLNTEAFF. The CDR3 DNA reads as TGTGCTAGTGGTTATACGAGCGGTCACTTGAACACTGAAGCTTTCTTT.

The chain is built from TRBV7-9 and TRBJ1-1; D is undetermined. CDR1 SEHNR and CDR2 FQNEAQ come from the germline V gene (reference sequence). The CDR3 covers 13 residues. The V end lost 4 bases, the J end lost 1 base, and 7 bases lay between the germline ends. CDR3 coding DNA: TGTGCCAGCAGCTCGATGGGGAACACTGAAGCTTTCTTT. Its translation is CASSSMGNTEAFF.

CDR3 bases: TGTGCCAGCAGTCCGGTGACAGGGTATGGCTACACCTTC. The encoded protein is CASSPVTGYGYTF. The genes are TRBV28 and TRBJ1-2; TRBD1 matches 7 bases. V lost 5 bases and J lost 5; bases outside the gene matches: 5. This CDR3 spans 13 amino acids. Germline assignment: CDR1 MDHEN and CDR2 SYDVKM.

The V and J genes are TRBV5-6 and TRBJ1-1, with a tentative D call TRBD1 (6 bases). CDR1 and CDR2 from the germline V gene are SGHDT and YYEEEE. V was pared by 2 bases and J by 0 bases, with 8 bases between. The CDR3 totals 14 residues. The DNA of the CDR3 is TGTGCCAGCAGCTTCGACAGGATGAACACTGAAGCTTTCTTT. Translated, it gives CASSFDRMNTEAFF.

This clone was detected once. V and J are TRBV5-4 and TRBJ2-3; TRBD2 matches 11 bases. CDR1 is SGHNT and CDR2 is YYREEE in the germline V gene (reference sequence). J gave up 2 bases and V 4 bases, and 6 bases lay outside the gene matches. This CDR3 has 16 residues. Here the CDR3 DNA reads TGTGCCAGCAGCCAGCGGACTAGCGGGTCCACAGATACGCAGTATTTT. It specifies CASSQRTSGSTDTQYF.

The V gene is TRBV7-9, the J gene TRBJ2-7; 7 positions agree with TRBD2. With 2 bases clipped from V and 7 bases from J, the junction kept 11 bases outside the gene matches. The germline CDR1 and CDR2 sequences are SEHNR and FQNEAQ (reference sequence). The CDR3 totals 15 residues. The CDR3 sequence is CASSLSPSGAIEQYF. Here the CDR3 DNA reads TGTGCCAGCAGCTTAAGTCCCAGCGGGGCCATTGAGCAGTACTTC.

This clone has just one count. The V gene is TRBV6-6, the J gene TRBJ2-7; D ambiguous. Germline CDR1 MNHNY, CDR2 SVGAGI (reference sequence). This CDR3 region has 11 residues. With 8 bases removed from V and 3 bases from J, the gap between germline ends came to 8 bases. CDR3 residues: CASGKDYEQYF. In DNA form, the CDR3 reads TGTGCCAGCGGCAAGGACTACGAGCAGTACTTC.

In this sample, this clone turned up a few times. V and J are TRBV4-3 and TRBJ1-2; no clear D. Germline V CDR1 and CDR2: LGHNA, YSLEER. The CDR3 totals 12 residues. V dropped 0 bases and J dropped 8 bases, with 7 bases sitting between them. CDR3 DNA: TGCGCCAGCAGCCAAGATTGGGGAGGCTACACCTTC. Protein: CASSQDWGGYTF.

This clone was observed a few times. This rearrangement joins TRBV18 to TRBJ2-5; D is possibly TRBD1 (6 bases). CDR3 length: 14 amino acids. Trimming shortened V by 2 bases and J by 3 bases, and 10 bases separated the two germline ends. Germline V gene data show CDR1 as KGHSH and CDR2 as LQKENI. The CDR3 nucleotides are TGTGCCAGCTCACCATTAGGGGGAGAAGAGACCCAGTACTTC. Its translation is CASSPLGGEETQYF.